This paragraph covers one TCR beta chain sequence. The data were taken from a study of blood T cell repertoires in COVID-19. Study-wide background: Samples representing acute and convalescent COVID-19 were sourced from the United States, Italy and Spain. Nucleic acid was either cDNA or gDNA, and it came from T cells, B-cell-depleted T cells, or PBMCs.

Unmatched junction bases numbered 7, after V lost 10 bases and J lost 10 bases. The CDR3 covers 11 residues. Germline lookup yields CDR1 WNHNN and CDR2 SYGVQD (reference sequence). Two negative PCRs, clearance, or symptom resolution characterized the recovered Cohort 3 donors. Under the authors' procedure: Cell counts per sample came from amplifying reference gene primers. Profiling relied on immunoSEQ multiplex PCR, and the TCRdb table lists in-frame clones only, not all of them. The DNA gave D and trimming, while V, J and clone size come from that table. The sample carries approximately 260,000 clones, 80% to 85% recorded once.

This TCR was recovered from a man aged 45-65 years who had recovered from COVID-19. The chain joins TRBV10-1 to TRBJ2-7; TRBD2 aligns across 10 bases. The sequenced sample consisted of PBMCs or T cells enriched from blood (not recorded which). In DNA, the CDR3 is TGCGCCACCGAGCGGGGGGGGAAACAGTACTTC. Its translation is CATERGGKQYF.